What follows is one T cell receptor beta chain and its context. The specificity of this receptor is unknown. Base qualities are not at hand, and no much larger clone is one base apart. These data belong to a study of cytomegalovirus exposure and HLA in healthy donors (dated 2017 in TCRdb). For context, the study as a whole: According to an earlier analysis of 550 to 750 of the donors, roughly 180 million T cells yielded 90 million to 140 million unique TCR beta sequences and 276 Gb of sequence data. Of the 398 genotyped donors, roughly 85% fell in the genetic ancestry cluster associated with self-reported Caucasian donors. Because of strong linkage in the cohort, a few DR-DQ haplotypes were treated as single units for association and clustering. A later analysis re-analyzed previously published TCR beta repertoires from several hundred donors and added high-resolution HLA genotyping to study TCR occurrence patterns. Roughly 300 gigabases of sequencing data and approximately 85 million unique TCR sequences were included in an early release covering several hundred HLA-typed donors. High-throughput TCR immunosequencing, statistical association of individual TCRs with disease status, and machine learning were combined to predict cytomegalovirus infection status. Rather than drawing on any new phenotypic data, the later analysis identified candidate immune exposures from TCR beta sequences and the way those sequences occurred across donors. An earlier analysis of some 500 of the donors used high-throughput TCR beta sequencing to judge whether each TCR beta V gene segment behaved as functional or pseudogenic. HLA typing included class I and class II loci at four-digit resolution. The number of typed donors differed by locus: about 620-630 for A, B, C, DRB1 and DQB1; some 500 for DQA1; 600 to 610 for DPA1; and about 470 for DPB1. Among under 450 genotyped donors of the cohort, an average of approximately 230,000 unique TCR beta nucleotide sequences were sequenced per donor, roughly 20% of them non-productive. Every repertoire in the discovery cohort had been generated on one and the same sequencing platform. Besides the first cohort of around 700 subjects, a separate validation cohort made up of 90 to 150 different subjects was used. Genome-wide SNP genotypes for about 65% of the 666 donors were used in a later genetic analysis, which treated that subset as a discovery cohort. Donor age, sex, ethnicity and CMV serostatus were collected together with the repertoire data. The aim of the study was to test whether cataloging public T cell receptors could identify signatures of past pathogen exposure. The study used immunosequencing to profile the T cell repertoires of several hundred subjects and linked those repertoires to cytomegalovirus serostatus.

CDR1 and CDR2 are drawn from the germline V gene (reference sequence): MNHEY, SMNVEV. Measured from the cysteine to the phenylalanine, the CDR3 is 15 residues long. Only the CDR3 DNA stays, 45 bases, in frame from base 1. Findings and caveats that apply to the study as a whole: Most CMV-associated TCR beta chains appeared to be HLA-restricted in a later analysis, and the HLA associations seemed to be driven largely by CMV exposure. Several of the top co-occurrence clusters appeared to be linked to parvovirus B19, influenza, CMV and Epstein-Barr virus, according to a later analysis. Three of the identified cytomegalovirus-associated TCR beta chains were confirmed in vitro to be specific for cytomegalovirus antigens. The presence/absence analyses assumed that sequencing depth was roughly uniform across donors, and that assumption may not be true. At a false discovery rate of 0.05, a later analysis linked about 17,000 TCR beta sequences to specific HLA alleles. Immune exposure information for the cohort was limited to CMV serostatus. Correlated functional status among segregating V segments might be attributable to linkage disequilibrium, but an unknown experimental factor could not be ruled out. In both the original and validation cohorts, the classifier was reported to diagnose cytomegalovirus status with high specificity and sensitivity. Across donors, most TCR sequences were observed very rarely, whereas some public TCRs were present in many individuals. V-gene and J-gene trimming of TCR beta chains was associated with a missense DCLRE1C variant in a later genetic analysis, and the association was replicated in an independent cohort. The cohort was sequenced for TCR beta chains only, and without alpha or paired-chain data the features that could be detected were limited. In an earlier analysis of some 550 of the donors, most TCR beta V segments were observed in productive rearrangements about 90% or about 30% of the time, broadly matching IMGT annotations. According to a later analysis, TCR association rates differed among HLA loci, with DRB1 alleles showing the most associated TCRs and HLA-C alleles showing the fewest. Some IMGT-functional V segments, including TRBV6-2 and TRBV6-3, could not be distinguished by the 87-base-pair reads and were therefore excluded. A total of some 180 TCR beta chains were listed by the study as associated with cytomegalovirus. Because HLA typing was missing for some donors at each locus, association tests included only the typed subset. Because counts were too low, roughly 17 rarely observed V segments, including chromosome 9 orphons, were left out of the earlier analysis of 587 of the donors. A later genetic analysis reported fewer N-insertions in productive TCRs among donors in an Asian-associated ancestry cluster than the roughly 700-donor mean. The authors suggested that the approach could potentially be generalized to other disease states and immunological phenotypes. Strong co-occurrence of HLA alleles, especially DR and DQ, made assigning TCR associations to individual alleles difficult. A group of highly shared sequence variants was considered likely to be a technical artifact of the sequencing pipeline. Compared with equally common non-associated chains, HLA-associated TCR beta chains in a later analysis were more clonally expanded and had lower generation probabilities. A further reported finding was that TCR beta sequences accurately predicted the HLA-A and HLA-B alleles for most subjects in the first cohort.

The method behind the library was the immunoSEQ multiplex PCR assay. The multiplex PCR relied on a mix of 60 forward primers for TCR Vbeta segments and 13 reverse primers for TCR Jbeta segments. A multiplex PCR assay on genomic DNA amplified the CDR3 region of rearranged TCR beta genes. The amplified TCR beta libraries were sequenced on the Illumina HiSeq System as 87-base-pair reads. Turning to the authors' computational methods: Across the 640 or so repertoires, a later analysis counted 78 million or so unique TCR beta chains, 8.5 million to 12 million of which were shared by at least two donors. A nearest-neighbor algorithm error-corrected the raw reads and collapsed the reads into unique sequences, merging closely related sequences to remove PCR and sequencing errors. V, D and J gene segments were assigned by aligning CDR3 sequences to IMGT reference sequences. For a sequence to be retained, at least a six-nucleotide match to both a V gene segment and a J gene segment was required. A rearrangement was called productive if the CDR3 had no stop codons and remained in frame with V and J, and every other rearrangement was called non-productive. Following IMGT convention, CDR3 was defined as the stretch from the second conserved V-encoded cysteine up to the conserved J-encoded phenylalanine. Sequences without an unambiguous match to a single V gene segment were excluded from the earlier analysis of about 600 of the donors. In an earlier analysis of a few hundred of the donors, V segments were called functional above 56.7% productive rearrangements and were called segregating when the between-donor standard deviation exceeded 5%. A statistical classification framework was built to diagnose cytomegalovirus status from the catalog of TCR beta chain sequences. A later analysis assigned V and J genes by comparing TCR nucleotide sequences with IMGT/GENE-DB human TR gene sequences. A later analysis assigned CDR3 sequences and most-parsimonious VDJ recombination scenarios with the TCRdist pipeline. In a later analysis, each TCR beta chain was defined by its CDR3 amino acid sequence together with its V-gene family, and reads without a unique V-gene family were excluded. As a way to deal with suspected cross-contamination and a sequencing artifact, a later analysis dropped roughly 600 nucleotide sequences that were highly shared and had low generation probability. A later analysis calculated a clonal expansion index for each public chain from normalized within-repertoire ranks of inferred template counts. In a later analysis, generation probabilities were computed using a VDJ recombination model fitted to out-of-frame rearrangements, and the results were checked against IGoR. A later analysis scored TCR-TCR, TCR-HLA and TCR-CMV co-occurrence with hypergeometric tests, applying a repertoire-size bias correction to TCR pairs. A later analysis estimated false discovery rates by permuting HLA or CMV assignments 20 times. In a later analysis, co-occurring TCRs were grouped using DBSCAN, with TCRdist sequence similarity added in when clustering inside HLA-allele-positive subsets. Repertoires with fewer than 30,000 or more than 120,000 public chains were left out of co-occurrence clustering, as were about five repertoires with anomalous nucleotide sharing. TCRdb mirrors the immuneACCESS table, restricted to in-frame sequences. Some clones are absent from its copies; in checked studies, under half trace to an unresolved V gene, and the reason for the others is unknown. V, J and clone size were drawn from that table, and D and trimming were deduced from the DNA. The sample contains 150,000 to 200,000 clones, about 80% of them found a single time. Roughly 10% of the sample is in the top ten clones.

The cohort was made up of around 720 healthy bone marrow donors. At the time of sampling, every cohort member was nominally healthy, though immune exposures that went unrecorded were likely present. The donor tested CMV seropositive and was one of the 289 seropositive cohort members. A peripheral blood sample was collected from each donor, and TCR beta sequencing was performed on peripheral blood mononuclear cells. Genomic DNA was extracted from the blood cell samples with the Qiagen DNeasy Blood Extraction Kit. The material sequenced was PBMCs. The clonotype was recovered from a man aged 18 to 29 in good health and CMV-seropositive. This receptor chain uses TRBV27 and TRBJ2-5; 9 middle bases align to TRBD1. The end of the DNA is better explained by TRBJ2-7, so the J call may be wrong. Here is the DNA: TGTGCCAGCAGAACCGGGACAGGGAATCCCTACGAGCAGTACTTC. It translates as CASRTGTGNPYEQYF.